Following are 22 T cell receptor beta chains from one sample sequenced in a study of molecular identifiers for immune sequencing clone quantification. TCRdb independently ran MiXCR on the PCR reads; one entry per CDR3 protein. The sample shows approximately 20,000 distinct CDR3 sequences, roughly 22% of them seen only once. Sequencing was carried out using naive CD8+ T cells from blood, with Jurkat cell RNA spiked in. Subset described: FACS-sorted CD8+CD4-CCR7+CD45RA+ naive T cells. The source of these receptors is a human donor in good health. Some libraries in this study had Jurkat cell RNA spiked in.

The rearrangement joins TRBV7-9 to TRBJ2-5; D unclear. CDR1 and CDR2 from the germline V gene are SEHNR and FQNEAQ (reference sequence). Trimming took 1 base from V and 5 from J, leaving 8 bases between them. This CDR3 contains 13 residues. The CDR3 nucleotides are TGTGCCAGCAGCTTAGGAGTTCAGGAGACCCAGTACTTC. Translated, it gives CASSLGVQETQYF.

Sample share makes this clonotype medium-sized. V gene TRBV5-6 combines with J gene TRBJ2-1; D uncertain. The CDR3 loop spans 12 amino acids. Trimming cost V 5 bases and J 2 bases, with 5 bases left between them. Germline V gene data show CDR1 as SGHDT and CDR2 as YYEEEE. This CDR3 is CASRVAYNEQFF. The CDR3 nucleotides are TGTGCCAGCAGGGTGGCCTACAATGAGCAGTTCTTC.

This chain uses TRBV5-6 with TRBJ2-1, with 7 bases identical to TRBD1. This CDR3 is built from 19 residues. In germline, CDR1 is SGHDT, CDR2 YYEEEE. Germline trimming cut 3 bases from V and 3 bases from J; bases unmatched to any gene: 18. CDR3: CASSSRGPIPNRDYNEQFF. The CDR3 DNA reads as TGTGCCAGCAGCTCGAGGGGGCCCATCCCAAATCGCGACTACAATGAGCAGTTCTTC.

At least ten counts were recorded for this clonotype. This rearrangement joins TRBV29-1 to TRBJ2-3; 11 bases agree with TRBD2. V was clipped by 7 bases and J by 2 bases; unmatched bases: 5. The CDR3 is made up of 14 amino acids. Germline V gene data show CDR1 as SQVTM and CDR2 as ANQGSEA. The CDR3 nucleotides read TGCAGCGCCCATAGCGGGAGGGCCACAGATACGCAGTATTTT. Its translation: CSAHSGRATDTQYF.

There are many counts of this clonotype. The rearrangement links TRBV5-6 to TRBJ2-2, with D perhaps matching TRBD1 or TRBD2 (5 bases each). This CDR3 has 16 residues. Deletions cut 0 bases from V and 3 bases from J, with 12 bases between. Per the germline V gene, CDR1 is SGHDT and CDR2 is YYEEEE. DNA of the CDR3: TGTGCCAGCAGCTTGGGCCCGGGGCTGGACACCGGGGAGCTGTTTTTT. This gives the protein CASSLGPGLDTGELFF.

This clonotype rates as medium-sized (0.01 to 0.1%). This chain joins TRBV6-2 or TRBV6-3 and TRBJ2-5, with D unresolved. Germline assignment: CDR1 MNHEY and CDR2 SVGEGT. This CDR3 has 10 amino acids. Trimming stripped 5 bases from V and 5 bases from J, with 3 bases between. DNA for the CDR3: TGTGCCAGCAGTCGGGAGACCCAGTACTTC. It specifies CASSRETQYF.

This clonotype was counted many times. This chain joins TRBV19 and TRBJ1-1, with TRBD1 as a possible D gene (6 bases). The V end lost 6 bases, the J end lost 6 bases, and 20 bases lay between the germline ends. The CDR3 runs 15 residues. The germline V gene encodes CDR1 LNHDA and CDR2 SQIVND (reference sequence). CDR3 region: CASSIPGHSTSEAFF. In DNA form, the CDR3 reads TGTGCCAGTAGCATACCGGGACACAGTACCTCTGAAGCTTTCTTT.

This clonotype was detected many times. The chain combines TRBV2 with TRBJ2-7; tentatively, D is TRBD2 (5 bases). In germline, CDR1 is SNHLY, CDR2 FYNNEI. The CDR3 covers 15 residues. With 3 bases removed from V and 0 bases from J, the gap between germline ends came to 12 bases. The CDR3 reads CASSDIGISSYEQYF. Here the CDR3 DNA reads TGTGCCAGCAGTGACATCGGGATAAGCTCCTACGAGCAGTACTTC.

This clonotype is labeled as medium-sized (0.01 to 0.1%). V gene TRBV7-9 combines with J gene TRBJ2-3, with TRBD2 matching over 9 bases. V lost 3 bases, J lost 3 bases, and 4 bases stayed unmatched. Germline V CDR1 and CDR2: SEHNR, FQNEAQ (reference sequence). CDR3 size: 15 residues. CDR3 coding DNA: TGTGCCAGCAGCTTTTTAGCGGGAGTTACAGATACGCAGTATTTT. Amino acid sequence: CASSFLAGVTDTQYF.

This clonotype was detected many times. DNA for the CDR3: TGTGCCAGCACCAGACTAGCGGGAGACTACAATGAGCAGTTCTTC. As protein: CASTRLAGDYNEQFF. The rearrangement uses TRBV7-9 and TRBJ2-1; 12 bases are shared with TRBD2. Trimming took 7 bases from V and 3 from J; bases not matched to a gene: 4. This CDR3 spans 15 amino acids. Per germline, CDR1 SEHNR and CDR2 FQNEAQ (reference sequence).

This clonotype was picked up many times. The chain couples TRBV28 to TRBJ2-3; 12 nucleotides align to TRBD1. Germline assignment: CDR1 MDHEN and CDR2 SYDVKM. Trimming cost V 4 bases and J 6 bases; bases outside gene matches: 8. The CDR3 totals 16 residues. CDR3 in DNA: TGTGCCAGCAGTTCCCCCCGGGACAGGGGGCTCGATACGCAGTATTTT. Residues: CASSSPRDRGLDTQYF.

This clonotype was counted ten times or more. V usage is TRBV29-1 and J usage is TRBJ2-3; TRBD2 aligns across 9 bases. CDR1 and CDR2 from the germline V gene are SQVTM and ANQGSEA. J lost 11 bases, V lost 7 bases, and 22 bases had no gene match. The CDR3 totals 16 residues. The CDR3 DNA is TGCAGCGCGGTCGCGAGACTAGCGGATGCTGCCGGGGGGCAGTATTTT. It codes for CSAVARLADAAGGQYF.

On this clonotype: Since no conserved phenylalanine or tryptophan closes the CDR3, a read error is the likely cause. The genes are TRBV20-1 and TRBJ2-7; D is ambiguous. CDR1 is DFQATT, CDR2 SNEGSKA, per germline (reference sequence). Trimming took off 6 bases at V and 0 bases at J, with 12 bases between the two ends. CDR3 length equals 13 residues. The CDR3 loop is CSARTKGSYEQYL. In DNA form, the CDR3 reads TGCAGTGCCCGCACTAAGGGCTCCTACGAGCAGTACCTC.

Concerning this clonotype: One end of the junction is discordant with germline, which a read error may explain. The chain is built from TRBV6-2 or TRBV6-3 and TRBJ1-5; 8 positions agree with TRBD1. The germline V gene encodes CDR1 MNHEY and CDR2 SVGEGT. The CDR3 extends over 12 amino acids. This CDR3 reads CTSSYRGQPQHF. DNA for the CDR3: TGTACCAGCAGTTACAGGGGGCAGCCCCAGCATTTT.

As regards this clonotype: Compared with germline, one end of the junction differs, possibly owing to a read error. V and J are TRBV13 and TRBJ2-1; D is unclear. From germline, CDR1 is PRHDT and CDR2 FYEKMQ (reference sequence). The CDR3 totals 13 residues. The CDR3 DNA is TGTGCCAGCAGCTCATCTCTATACAATGAGCAGTGCTTC. Translation gives CASSSSLYNEQCF.

This clonotype has a handful of counts. The chain links TRBV5-1 to TRBJ2-6; 9 bases line up with TRBD1. Germline assignment: CDR1 SGHRS and CDR2 YFSETQ. The CDR3 is 18 residues long. The ends lost 0 bases at V and 2 bases at J; junction bases unmatched: 6. This CDR3 reads CASSLDGTGSAGANVLTF. CDR3 DNA: TGCGCCAGCAGCTTGGACGGGACAGGGTCTGCTGGGGCCAACGTCCTGACTTTC.

This clonotype showed up many times. The V call is TRBV3-1, the J call TRBJ2-2; 7 nucleotides match TRBD2. Germline CDR1 reads LGHDT; CDR2 reads YNNKEL (reference sequence). This CDR3 is 15 amino acids long. Trimming took 0 bases from V and 4 from J; bases not matched to a gene: 2. The CDR3 DNA reads TGTGCCAGCAGCCAAGAAGCGGGGAGCACCGGGGAGCTGTTTTTT. Protein product: CASSQEAGSTGELFF.

This clonotype counts as medium-sized (0.01 to 0.1%). The chain employs TRBV7-9 and TRBJ2-7, with D unresolved. The CDR3 spans 14 residues. The V end lost 3 bases, the J end lost 2 bases, and 11 bases lay between the germline ends. CDR1 SEHNR and CDR2 FQNEAQ come from the germline V gene (reference sequence). This CDR3 is CASSFQMAPYEQYF. The CDR3 coding sequence is TGTGCCAGCAGCTTTCAGATGGCACCCTACGAGCAGTACTTC.

The J gene is TRBJ2-7, the V gene TRBV4-2; 10 positions match TRBD2. The V segment lost 0 bases and the J segment 3 bases; nucleotides outside the gene matches: 2. The CDR3 extends over 15 amino acids. The V gene's germline CDR1 is LGHNA and CDR2 YNFKEQ. The CDR3 region has the DNA TGTGCCAGCAGCCAAGAACCTAGCGGGAGCTACGAGCAGTACGTC. It is translated as CASSQEPSGSYEQYV.

This clonotype showed up many times. The V and J genes are TRBV25-1 and TRBJ2-7; 14 bases fit TRBD2. This CDR3 comprises 15 residues. V shed 5 bases and J 6 bases; nucleotides not matched to a gene: 6. Per the germline V gene, CDR1 is MGHDK and CDR2 is SYGVNS. As DNA, the CDR3 is TGTGCCAGCAGTCTTTCGGGACTAGCGGGAGTCGAGCAGTACTTC. Translated, it gives CASSLSGLAGVEQYF.

At least ten counts were recorded for this clonotype. This chain links TRBV5-1 with TRBJ1-2, with TRBD1 matching 8 bases. Germline CDR1 and CDR2: SGHRS and YFSETQ. This CDR3 spans 16 amino acids. The trim removed 3 bases at V and 4 bases at J, leaving 11 bases unmatched. CDR3 coding DNA: TGCGCCAGCAGCTGGGCAGGGGGCGCGACGGTCTATGGCTACACCTTC. Translating it yields CASSWAGGATVYGYTF.

This clonotype was seen many times. V is TRBV7-2 and J is TRBJ2-6, with 7 bases that match TRBD1. This CDR3 contains 17 residues. The V gene end was trimmed by 7 bases and the J gene end by 2 bases; junction bases not matched to a gene: 11. Per germline, CDR1 SGHTA and CDR2 FQGNSA. CDR3 in DNA: TGTGCCAGCACCCCCCCCCCTGACAGGGCTGGGGCCAACGTCCTGACTTTC. It codes for CASTPPPDRAGANVLTF.